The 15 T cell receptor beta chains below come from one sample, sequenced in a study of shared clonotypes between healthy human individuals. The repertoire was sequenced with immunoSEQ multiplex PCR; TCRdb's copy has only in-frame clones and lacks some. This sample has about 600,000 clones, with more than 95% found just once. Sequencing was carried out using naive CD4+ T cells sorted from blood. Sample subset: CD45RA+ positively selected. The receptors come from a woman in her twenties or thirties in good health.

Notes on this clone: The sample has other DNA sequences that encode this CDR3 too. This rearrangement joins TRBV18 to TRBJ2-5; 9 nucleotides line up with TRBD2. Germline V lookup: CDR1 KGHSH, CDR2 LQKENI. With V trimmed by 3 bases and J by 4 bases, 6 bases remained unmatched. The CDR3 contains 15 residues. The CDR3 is CASSPGLAGRETQYF. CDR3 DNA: TGTGCCAGCTCACCGGGACTAGCAGGTCGAGAGACCCAGTACTTC.

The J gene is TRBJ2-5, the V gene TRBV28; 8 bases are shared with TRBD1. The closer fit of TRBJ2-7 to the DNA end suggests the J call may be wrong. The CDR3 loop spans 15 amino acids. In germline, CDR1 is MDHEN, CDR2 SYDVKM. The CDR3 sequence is CASSFPGGKSYEQYF. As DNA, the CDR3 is TGTGCCAGCAGTTTTCCAGGGGGCAAATCCTACGAGCAGTACTTC.

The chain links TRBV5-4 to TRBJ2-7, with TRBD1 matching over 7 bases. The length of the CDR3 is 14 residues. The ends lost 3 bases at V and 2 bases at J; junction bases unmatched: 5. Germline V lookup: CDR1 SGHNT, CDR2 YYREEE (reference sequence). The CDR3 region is CASSSGQVTYEQYF. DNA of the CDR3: TGTGCCAGCAGCTCTGGACAGGTAACCTACGAGCAGTACTTC.

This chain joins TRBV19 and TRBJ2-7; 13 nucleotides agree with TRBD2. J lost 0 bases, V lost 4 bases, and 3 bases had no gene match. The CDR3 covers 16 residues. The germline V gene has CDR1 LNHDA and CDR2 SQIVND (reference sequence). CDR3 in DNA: TGTGCCAGTAGTACGCGGACTAGCGGGAGCTCCTACGAGCAGTACTTC. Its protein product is CASSTRTSGSSYEQYF.

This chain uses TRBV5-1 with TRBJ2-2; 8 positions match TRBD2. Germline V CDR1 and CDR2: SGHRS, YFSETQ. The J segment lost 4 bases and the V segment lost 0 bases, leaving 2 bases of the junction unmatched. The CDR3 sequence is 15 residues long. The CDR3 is CASSLGAGGTGELFF. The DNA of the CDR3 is TGCGCCAGCAGCTTGGGCGCGGGGGGCACCGGGGAGCTGTTTTTT.

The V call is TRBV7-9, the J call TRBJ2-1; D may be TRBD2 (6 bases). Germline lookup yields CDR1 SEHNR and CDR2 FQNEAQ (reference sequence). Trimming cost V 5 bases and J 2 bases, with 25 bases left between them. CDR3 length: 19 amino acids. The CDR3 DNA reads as TGTGCCAGCAGCCCATCGACTTCTGGGAGGCCCACGGCCTACAATGAGCAGTTCTTC. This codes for CASSPSTSGRPTAYNEQFF.

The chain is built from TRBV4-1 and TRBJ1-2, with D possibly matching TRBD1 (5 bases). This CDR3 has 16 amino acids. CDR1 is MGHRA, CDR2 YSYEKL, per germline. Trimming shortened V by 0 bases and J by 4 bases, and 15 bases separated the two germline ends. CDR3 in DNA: TGCGCCAGCAGCCAAGATTACCCGGGCAGGGTCTATGGCTACACCTTC. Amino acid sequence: CASSQDYPGRVYGYTF.

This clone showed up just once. In DNA form, the CDR3 reads TGTGCCACCCGACAGGGCTTAGCTAACTATGGCTACACCTTC. This sequence encodes CATRQGLANYGYTF. The chain combines TRBV10-3 with TRBJ1-2; 7 bases map to TRBD1. The V segment lost 10 bases and the J segment 0 bases; nucleotides outside the gene matches: 8. CDR3 length equals 14 residues. CDR1 and CDR2 from the germline V gene are ENHRY and SYGVKD.

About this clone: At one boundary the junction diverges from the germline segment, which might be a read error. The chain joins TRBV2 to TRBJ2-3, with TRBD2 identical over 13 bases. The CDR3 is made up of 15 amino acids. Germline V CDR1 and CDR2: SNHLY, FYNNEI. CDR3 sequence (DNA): TGTGCCAGCAGAGAAGGACTAGCGGGAGTAGATACGCAGTATTTT. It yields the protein CASREGLAGVDTQYF.

The CDR3 protein is CASSPRDTYSGANVLTF. For the CDR3, the DNA is TGTGCCAGCAGCCCACGGGACACATACTCTGGGGCCAACGTCCTGACTTTC. The chain combines TRBV14 with TRBJ2-6; D is possibly TRBD1 (6 bases). Germline CDR1 SGHDN, CDR2 FVKESK. Between the trimmed V and J ends, which lost 4 bases and 0 bases, there was a span of 13 bases. The CDR3 runs to 17 residues.

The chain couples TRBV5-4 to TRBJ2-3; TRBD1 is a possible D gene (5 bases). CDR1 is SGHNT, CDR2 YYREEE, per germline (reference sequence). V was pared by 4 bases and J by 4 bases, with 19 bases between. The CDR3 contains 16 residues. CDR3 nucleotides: TGTGCCAGCAGCCCCAACGCAGGGCTGGGGCCAGATACGCAGTATTTT. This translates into CASSPNAGLGPDTQYF.

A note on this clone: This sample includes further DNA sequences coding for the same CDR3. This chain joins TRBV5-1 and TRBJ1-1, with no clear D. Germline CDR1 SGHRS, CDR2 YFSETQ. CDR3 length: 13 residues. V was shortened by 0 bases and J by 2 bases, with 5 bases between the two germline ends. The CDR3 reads CASSLGDNTEAFF. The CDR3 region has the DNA TGCGCCAGCAGCTTGGGTGACAACACTGAAGCTTTCTTT.

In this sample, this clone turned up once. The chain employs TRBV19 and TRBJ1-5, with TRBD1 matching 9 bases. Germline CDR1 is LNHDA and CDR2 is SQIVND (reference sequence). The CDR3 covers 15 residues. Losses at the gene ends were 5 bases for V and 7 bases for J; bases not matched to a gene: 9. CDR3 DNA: TGTGCCAGTAGTCCTACAGGGGGCGCGGGGCAGCCCCAGCATTTT. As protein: CASSPTGGAGQPQHF.

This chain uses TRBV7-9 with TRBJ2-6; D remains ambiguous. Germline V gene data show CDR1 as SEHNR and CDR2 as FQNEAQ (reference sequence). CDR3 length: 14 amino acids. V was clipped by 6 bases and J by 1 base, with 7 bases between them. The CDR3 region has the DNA TGTGCCAGCAGGACGGGTTCTGGGGCCAACGTCCTGACTTTC. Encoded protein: CASRTGSGANVLTF.

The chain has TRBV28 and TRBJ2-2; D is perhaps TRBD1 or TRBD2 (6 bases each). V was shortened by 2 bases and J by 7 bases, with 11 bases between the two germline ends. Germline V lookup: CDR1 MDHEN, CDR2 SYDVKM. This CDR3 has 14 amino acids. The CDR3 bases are TGTGCCAGCAGTTTAGGGGGGCAAGGCGGGGAGCTGTTTTTT. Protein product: CASSLGGQGGELFF. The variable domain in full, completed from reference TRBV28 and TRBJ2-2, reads DVKVTQSSRYLVKRTGEKVFLECVQDMDHENMFWYRQDPGLGLRLIYFSYDVKMKEKGDIPEGYSVSREKKERFSLILESASTNQTSMYLCASSLGGQGGELFFGEGSRLTVL.